This T cell receptor beta chain was recorded in a study of blood T cell repertoires in COVID-19. The wider study: Samples representing acute and convalescent COVID-19 were sourced from the United States, Italy and Spain.

Germline assignment: CDR1 SGHNT and CDR2 YYREEE (reference sequence). The CDR3 spans 12 residues. V was shortened by 2 bases and J by 11 bases, with 10 bases between the two germline ends. Measured with immunoSEQ multiplex PCR; TCRdb has only the in-frame clones, and not every one. The sample has approximately 150,000 clones, about 83% seen once. The receptor was derived from a human donor in a cohort sampled during active COVID-19. The sequencing input was peripheral blood. The chain links TRBV5-4 to TRBJ1-4, with D tentatively TRBD1 (5 bases). CDR3: CASSFPEGKLFF. DNA for the CDR3: TGTGCCAGCAGCTTTCCGGAGGGGAAACTGTTTTTT.